The following is a TCR beta chain sequence with its context. Its specificity is unknown. Sample time point: blood 2 weeks post-SBRT. Treatment of the sample: 15 Gy SBRT to primary tumor, nephrectomy 4 weeks later. This CDR3 is built from 15 residues. V lost 6 bases and J lost 5, with 20 bases in between. From germline, CDR1 is SGHRS and CDR2 YFSETQ. The source of the sample is a study of radiation and T cells in renal cell carcinoma. Study results and limitations: From baseline, blood top tumor clonotypes peaked at 2 weeks post-radiation.

Clones were read by immunoSEQ multiplex PCR, and TCRdb kept only the in-frame ones, dropping some. The sample contains about 120,000 clones, 65% to 85% of which appear only once. The source was blood, collected from a patient whose treatment included radiotherapy and nephrectomy. This clonotype was obtained from a middle-aged man with renal cell carcinoma. The chain couples TRBV5-1 to TRBJ2-5; no clear D. The CDR3, as DNA: TGCGCCAGCACCGACGCCCCCGGACCCATCGAGACCCAGTACTTC. Translating gives CASTDAPGPIETQYF. The full variable domain, its missing parts supplied by reference TRBV5-1 and TRBJ2-5, is KAGVTQTPRYLIKTRGQQVTLSCSPISGHRSVSWYQQTPGQGLQFLFEYFSETQRNKGNFPGRFSGRQFSNSRSEMNVSTLELGDSALYLCASTDAPGPIETQYFGPGTRLLVL.